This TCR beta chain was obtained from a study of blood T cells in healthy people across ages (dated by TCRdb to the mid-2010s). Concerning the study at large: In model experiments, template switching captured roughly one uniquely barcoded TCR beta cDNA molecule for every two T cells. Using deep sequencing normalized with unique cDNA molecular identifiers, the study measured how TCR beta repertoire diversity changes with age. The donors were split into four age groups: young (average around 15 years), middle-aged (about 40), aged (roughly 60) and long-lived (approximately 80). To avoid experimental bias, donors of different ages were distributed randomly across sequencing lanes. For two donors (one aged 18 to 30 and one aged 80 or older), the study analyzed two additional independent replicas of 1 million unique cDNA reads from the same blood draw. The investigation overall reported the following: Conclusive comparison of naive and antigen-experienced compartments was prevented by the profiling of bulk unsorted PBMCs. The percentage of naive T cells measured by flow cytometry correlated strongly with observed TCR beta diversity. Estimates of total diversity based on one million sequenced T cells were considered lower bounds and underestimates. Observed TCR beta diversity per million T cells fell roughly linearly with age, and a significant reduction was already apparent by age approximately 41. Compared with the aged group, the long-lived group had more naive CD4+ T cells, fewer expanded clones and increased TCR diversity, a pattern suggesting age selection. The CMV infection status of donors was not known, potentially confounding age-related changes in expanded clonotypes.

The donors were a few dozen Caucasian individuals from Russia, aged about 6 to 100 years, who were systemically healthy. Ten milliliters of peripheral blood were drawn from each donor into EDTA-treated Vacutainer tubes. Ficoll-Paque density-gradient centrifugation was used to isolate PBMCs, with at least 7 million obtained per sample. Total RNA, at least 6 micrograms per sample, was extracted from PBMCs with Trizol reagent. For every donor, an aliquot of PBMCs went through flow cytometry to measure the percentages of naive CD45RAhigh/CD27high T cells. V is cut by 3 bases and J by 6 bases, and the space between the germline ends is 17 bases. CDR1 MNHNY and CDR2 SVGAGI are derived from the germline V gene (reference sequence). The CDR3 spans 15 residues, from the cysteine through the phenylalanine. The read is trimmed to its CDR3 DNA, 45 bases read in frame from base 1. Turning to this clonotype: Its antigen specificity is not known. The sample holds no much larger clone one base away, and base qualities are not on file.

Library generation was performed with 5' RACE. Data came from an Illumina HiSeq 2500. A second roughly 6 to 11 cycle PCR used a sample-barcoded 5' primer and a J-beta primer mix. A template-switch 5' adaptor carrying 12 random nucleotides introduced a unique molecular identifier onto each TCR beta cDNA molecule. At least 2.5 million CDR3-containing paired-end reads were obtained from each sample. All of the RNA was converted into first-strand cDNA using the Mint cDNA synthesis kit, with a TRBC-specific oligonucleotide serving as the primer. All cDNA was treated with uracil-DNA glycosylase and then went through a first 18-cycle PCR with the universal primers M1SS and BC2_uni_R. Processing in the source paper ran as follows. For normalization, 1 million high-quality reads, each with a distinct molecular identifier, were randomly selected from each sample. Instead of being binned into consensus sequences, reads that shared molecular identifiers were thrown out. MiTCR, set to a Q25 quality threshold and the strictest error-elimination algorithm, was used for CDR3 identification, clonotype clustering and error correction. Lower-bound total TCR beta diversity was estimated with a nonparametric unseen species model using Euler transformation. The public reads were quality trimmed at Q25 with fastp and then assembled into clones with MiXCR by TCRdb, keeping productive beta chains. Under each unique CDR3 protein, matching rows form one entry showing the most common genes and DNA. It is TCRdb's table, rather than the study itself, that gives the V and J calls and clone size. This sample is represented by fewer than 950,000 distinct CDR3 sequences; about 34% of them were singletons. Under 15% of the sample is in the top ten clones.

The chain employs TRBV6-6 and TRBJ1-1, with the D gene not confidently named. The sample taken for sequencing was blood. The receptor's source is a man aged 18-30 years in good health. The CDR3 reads CASSYSTDGWSEAFF. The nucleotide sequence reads TGTGCCAGCAGTTATAGTACAGACGGGTGGTCTGAAGCTTTCTTT.